The 22 T cell receptor beta chains listed next were all sequenced from one sample in a study of T cells expressing NK-cell markers. Using the 5' RACE reads, TCRdb records one entry per CDR3 protein without DNA. The sample table includes about 150,000 distinct CDR3 sequences. Sequenced sample: blood T cells: a sorted CD56 or NKG2C T cell subset, CD4+ or CD8+ T cells, or bulk PBMC T cells (not recorded which). The receptors come from a woman in her forties or fifties in good health.

The chain is built from TRBV14 and TRBJ1-2; there is no DNA to check the TCRdb D call of TRBD1. CDR1 is SGHDN, CDR2 FVKESK, per germline. This CDR3 has 18 amino acids. The CDR3 loop is CASSQAEPGFPANYGYTF.

This rearrangement joins TRBV20-1 to TRBJ2-1; TCRdb indicates TRBD2, and absent DNA this call remains unverified. The CDR3 sequence is 12 residues long. Germline V gives CDR1 DFQATT, CDR2 SNEGSKA (reference sequence). Here the CDR3 reads CSARGGGYEQFF.

The rearrangement links TRBV11-3 to TRBJ2-7; TCRdb designates TRBD2, a call that cannot be tested without DNA. Per the germline V gene, CDR1 is SGHNT and CDR2 is YENEEA. The CDR3 totals 15 residues. CDR3 in amino acids: CASRHPSEREEEQYF.

This chain links TRBV5-1 with TRBJ2-7; checking the TCRdb D call of TRBD2 is not possible without DNA. The CDR3 loop spans 14 amino acids. The V gene's germline CDR1 is SGHRS and CDR2 YFSETQ. The CDR3 protein is CASSLVLADNEQYF.

The chain is built from TRBV19 and TRBJ2-1; with no DNA, the TCRdb D assignment of TRBD1 cannot be verified. The CDR3 loop spans 14 amino acids. Germline lookup yields CDR1 LNHDA and CDR2 SQIVND (reference sequence). The CDR3 protein is CASSKVGPYNEQFF.

The CDR3 protein is CSASLNMGDEQYF. The V and J genes are TRBV20-1 and TRBJ2-7; TCRdb names TRBD1, which stays unverified in the absence of DNA. In germline, CDR1 is DFQATT, CDR2 SNEGSKA (reference sequence). The CDR3 contains 13 residues.

The rearrangement joins TRBV9 to TRBJ2-7. Germline V gene sequence: CDR1 SGDLS, CDR2 YYNGEE. This CDR3 is 14 amino acids long. The CDR3 here is CASSGEARAYEQYF.

This chain uses TRBV5-1 with TRBJ1-1; TCRdb returns TRBD1, unconfirmable since there is no DNA. This CDR3 spans 14 amino acids. Germline V lookup: CDR1 SGHRS, CDR2 YFSETQ. The CDR3 loop is CASIFAPGDTEAFF.

This chain uses TRBV12-3 or TRBV12-4 with TRBJ2-5; there is no DNA to check the TCRdb D call of TRBD2. The CDR3 is made up of 16 amino acids. The CDR3: CASSPRPPAGAETQYF.

The rearrangement joins TRBV7-9 to TRBJ1-2. This CDR3 contains 13 residues. The germline V gene encodes CDR1 SEHNR and CDR2 FQNEAQ (reference sequence). This chain's CDR3 is CASSLGMDYGYTF.

The chain is built from TRBV10-3 and TRBJ1-5. CDR3 size: 15 residues. Germline CDR1 reads ENHRY; CDR2 reads SYGVKD. The CDR3 loop is CAISESNGLGQPQHF.

The chain couples TRBV7-9 to TRBJ2-5. The CDR3 runs 12 residues. The germline V gene encodes CDR1 SEHNR and CDR2 FQNEAQ (reference sequence). CDR3 region: CASSSYQETQYF.

The J gene is TRBJ2-2, the V gene TRBV24-1; the D gene TCRdb calls, TRBD1, cannot be checked with no DNA. Germline V lookup: CDR1 KGHDR, CDR2 SFDVKD. The CDR3 extends over 18 amino acids. The CDR3 protein is CATSGSTAGGPNTGELFF.

The V gene is TRBV12-3 or TRBV12-4, the J gene TRBJ2-1; TCRdb calls TRBD1, which cannot be checked without DNA. This CDR3 spans 15 amino acids. The CDR3 region is CASSPDSPPTNEQFF.

This sequence joins TRBV20-1 and TRBJ2-7; without DNA, the TCRdb call of TRBD2 cannot be checked. This CDR3 contains 18 residues. Germline V gene data show CDR1 as DFQATT and CDR2 as SNEGSKA (reference sequence). The CDR3 reads CSAREYRGSGVSTYEQYF.

The CDR3 loop reads CASTPPGGSPYEQYF. The V gene is TRBV12-3 or TRBV12-4, the J gene TRBJ2-7; TCRdb reports TRBD1, a call that lacks DNA to check it against. This CDR3 region has 15 residues.

The chain links TRBV7-8 to TRBJ1-5; absent DNA, TCRdb's TRBD1 call cannot be checked. CDR3 size: 15 residues. Germline loops: CDR1 SGHVS, CDR2 FQNEAQ. The CDR3 is CASSLFRGGNQPQHF.

The chain couples TRBV9 to TRBJ2-1; TCRdb designates TRBD2, a call that cannot be tested without DNA. Germline V lookup: CDR1 SGDLS, CDR2 YYNGEE. CDR3 length: 12 residues. CDR3 in amino acids: CATGGERNEQFF.

The rearrangement links TRBV7-9 to TRBJ1-1; the TCRdb D gene call, TRBD1, has no DNA to confirm it. The CDR3 spans 15 residues. In germline, CDR1 is SEHNR, CDR2 FQNEAQ (reference sequence). Here the CDR3 reads CASSTLTGINTEAFF.

The CDR3 loop reads CASSLNPGGPQTQYF. The genes are TRBV5-1 and TRBJ2-5; checking the TCRdb D call of TRBD2 is not possible without DNA. The CDR3 runs to 15 residues. The germline V gene has CDR1 SGHRS and CDR2 YFSETQ.

The V and J genes are TRBV7-8 and TRBJ1-1; TCRdb selects TRBD1, and the lack of DNA leaves this call unchecked. Germline V gives CDR1 SGHVS, CDR2 FQNEAQ. This CDR3 is 15 amino acids long. CDR3: CASSYPGTGTNEAFF.

The rearrangement joins TRBV6-1 to TRBJ2-3; as DNA is missing, the TRBD1 call by TCRdb cannot be tested. CDR1 is MNHNS and CDR2 is SASEGT in the germline V gene. The CDR3 covers 16 residues. The CDR3 spells CASSEATGTGTDTQYF.